These 22 T cell receptor beta chains came from one sample sequenced in a study of PD-1 blockade in mismatch repair-deficient tumors. Profiled with immunoSEQ multiplex PCR; TCRdb holds only in-frame clones, not every one. The table shows about 34,000 clones, with over 80% occurring only once. Sample: PBMCs, taken around 6 weeks after starting pembrolizumab. The receptors derive from an adult with mismatch repair-deficient cancer.

This clone has only a few counts. The chain recombines TRBV27 with TRBJ2-7; TRBD2 aligns across 8 bases. Germline V gene sequence: CDR1 MNHEY, CDR2 SMNVEV (reference sequence). The length of the CDR3 is 14 residues. The J segment lost 2 bases and the V segment lost 6 bases, leaving 6 bases of the junction unmatched. The chain's CDR3 is CASRHSGVAYEQYF. DNA for the CDR3: TGTGCCAGCAGACATAGCGGGGTTGCCTACGAGCAGTACTTC.

This sequence joins TRBV5-1 and TRBJ2-1; 8 nucleotides agree with TRBD2. The CDR3 extends over 15 amino acids. With 0 bases clipped from V and 4 bases from J, the junction kept 3 bases outside the gene matches. CDR1 is SGHRS and CDR2 is YFSETQ in the germline V gene. CDR3 nucleotides: TGCGCCAGCAGCTTGGATGCGGGAGGTTACAATGAGCAGTTCTTC. Amino acid sequence: CASSLDAGGYNEQFF.

The chain carries TRBV7-9 and TRBJ2-5; 8 bases align to TRBD1. The length of the CDR3 is 17 residues. J gave up 1 base and V 2 bases, and 9 bases lay outside the gene matches. Germline-derived CDR1 and CDR2 are SEHNR and FQNEAQ (reference sequence). This CDR3 is CASSLTSRTGLQETQYF. CDR3 sequence (DNA): TGTGCCAGCAGCTTAACGTCCCGGACAGGGCTCCAAGAGACCCAGTACTTC. Filled out from reference TRBV7-9 and TRBJ2-5, the complete variable domain reads DTGVSQNPRHKITKRGQNVTFRCDPISEHNRLYWYRQTLGQGPEFLTYFQNEAQLEKSRLLSDRFSAERPKGSFSTLEIQRTEQGDSAMYLCASSLTSRTGLQETQYFGPGTRLLVL.

The rearrangement joins TRBV28 to TRBJ2-7, with a tentative D call TRBD1 (6 bases). The CDR3 sequence is 15 residues long. The germline V and J ends were trimmed by 4 bases and 3 bases, with 16 bases remaining between them. Per germline, CDR1 MDHEN and CDR2 SYDVKM. The CDR3 loop is CASSSAGAMVYEQYF. DNA of the CDR3: TGTGCCAGCAGTTCCGCAGGGGCCATGGTCTACGAGCAGTACTTC.

The chain joins TRBV6-6 to TRBJ2-5, with TRBD1 as a possible D gene (5 bases). Germline lookup yields CDR1 MNHNY and CDR2 SVGAGI (reference sequence). This CDR3 comprises 13 residues. V dropped 2 bases and J dropped 5 bases, with 9 bases sitting between them. CDR3 bases: TGTGCCAGCAGTTACGGGGCCGAGGAGACCCAGTACTTC. This translates into CASSYGAEETQYF.

This clone came up a few times. The J gene is TRBJ1-2, the V gene TRBV6-1, with 9 bases fitting TRBD1. Losses at the gene ends were 9 bases for V and 4 bases for J; bases not matched to a gene: 9. This CDR3 has 14 amino acids. Germline V gene data show CDR1 as MNHNS and CDR2 as SASEGT. The CDR3 loop is CASLFGQGSYGYTF. In DNA, the CDR3 is TGTGCCAGTCTTTTCGGACAGGGGAGCTATGGCTACACCTTC.

V is TRBV23-1 and J is TRBJ1-5; D remains unclear. TRBV23-1 is filed as an ORF, its function uncertain. The CDR3 consists of 15 residues. The V gene lost 0 bases and the J gene lost 6 bases, with 12 bases spanning the gap. The CDR3 sequence: CASSQSIRRVQPQHF. CDR3 nucleotide sequence: TGCGCCAGCAGTCAATCGATTAGGAGGGTTCAGCCCCAGCATTTT.

This rearrangement joins TRBV7-6 to TRBJ1-1, with a weak D call TRBD1 (5 bases). V lost 5 bases and J lost 4, with 26 bases in between. This CDR3 has 18 amino acids. CDR1 and CDR2 from the germline V gene are SGHVS and FNYEAQ. The CDR3 is CASSPAGGVQSKPTEAFF. The CDR3 bases are TGTGCCAGCAGCCCCGCTGGGGGGGTTCAATCGAAGCCCACTGAAGCTTTCTTT.

J is TRBJ2-3 and V is TRBV27, with D uncertain. Germline loops: CDR1 MNHEY, CDR2 SMNVEV (reference sequence). Trimming removed 4 bases from V and 4 bases from J, with 6 bases in between. CDR3 length equals 12 residues. The DNA of the CDR3 is TGTGCCAGCAGTTCCCCTGCAGATACGCAGTATTTT. Its protein product is CASSSPADTQYF.

The genes are TRBV18 and TRBJ1-2; TRBD1 might be the D (5 bases). In germline, CDR1 is KGHSH, CDR2 LQKENI. V dropped 3 bases and J dropped 7 bases, with 15 bases sitting between them. The CDR3 covers 14 residues. The CDR3 sequence: CASSPMQGEGGYTF. The CDR3 DNA reads as TGTGCCAGCTCACCGATGCAAGGGGAGGGTGGCTACACCTTC.

In its sample, this clone ranks as medium-sized. CDR3 protein: CASSGDRAHEQYF. The CDR3 DNA sequence: TGTGCCAGCAGCGGGGACAGGGCCCACGAGCAGTACTTC. The J gene is TRBJ2-7, the V gene TRBV11-2, with TRBD1 matching over 9 bases. Germline V gene lookup returns CDR1 SGHAT and CDR2 FQNNGV. This CDR3 spans 13 amino acids. Germline trimming cut 5 bases from V and 5 bases from J; bases unmatched to any gene: 4.

The CDR3 DNA follows: TGTGCCAGCAGTTACAGGGGTACGTACACTGAAGCTTTCTTT. Translated, it gives CASSYRGTYTEAFF. The genes are TRBV28 and TRBJ1-1; TRBD1 matches 7 bases. This CDR3 has 14 residues. V shed 4 bases, J shed 3 bases, and the junction held 5 bases outside the gene matches. The V gene's germline CDR1 is MDHEN and CDR2 SYDVKM.

The sample holds a few counts of this clone. The chain employs TRBV27 and TRBJ2-7; 7 bases are shared with TRBD2. The CDR3 loop spans 13 amino acids. The V gene end was trimmed by 6 bases and the J gene end by 2 bases; junction bases not matched to a gene: 4. CDR1 is MNHEY and CDR2 is SMNVEV in the germline V gene (reference sequence). The CDR3 loop reads CASSGTNPYEQYF. CDR3 sequence (DNA): TGTGCCAGCAGCGGGACTAACCCCTACGAGCAGTACTTC.

As regards this clone: This sample includes further DNA sequences coding for the same CDR3. V gene TRBV30 combines with J gene TRBJ1-5; D might be TRBD1 (5 bases). Trimming took 5 bases from V and 2 from J, leaving 10 bases between them. The CDR3 sequence is 13 residues long. Germline V gene sequence: CDR1 GTSNPN, CDR2 SVGIG (reference sequence). Here the CDR3 reads CAWSGGGNQPQHF. The CDR3 bases are TGTGCCTGGTCGGGGGGGGGCAATCAGCCCCAGCATTTT. The complete variable domain, with remaining parts taken from reference TRBV30 and TRBJ1-5, reads SQTIHQWPATLVQPVGSPLSLECTVEGTSNPNLYWYRQAAGRGLQLLFYSVGIGQISSEVPQNLSASRPQDRQFILSSKKLLLSDSGFYLCAWSGGGNQPQHFGDGTRLSIL.

Written as DNA, the CDR3 is TGCGCCAGCAGCTTGAGGGGGCGCGTAAATGGCTACACCTTC. Protein product: CASSLRGRVNGYTF. This chain joins TRBV5-1 and TRBJ1-2, with 7 bases that match TRBD1. The germline V gene has CDR1 SGHRS and CDR2 YFSETQ. CDR3 size: 14 residues. V lost 1 base and J lost 6; bases outside the gene matches: 6.

This clone was seen only a few times. V and J are TRBV5-5 and TRBJ1-2; D remains unclear. The CDR3 runs to 14 residues. Germline lookup yields CDR1 SGHKS and CDR2 YYEKEE (reference sequence). Deletions cut 0 bases from V and 7 bases from J, with 13 bases between. In DNA form, the CDR3 reads TGTGCCAGCAGCTTGGCTCCGGGGAACCGTGGCTACACCTTC. Its protein product is CASSLAPGNRGYTF.

The chain couples TRBV18 to TRBJ2-1; 8 nucleotides line up with TRBD2. CDR3 length: 15 amino acids. V was clipped by 1 base and J by 4 bases; unmatched bases: 3. Germline V lookup: CDR1 KGHSH, CDR2 LQKENI. The CDR3 is CASSPLTSGYNEQFF. CDR3 in DNA: TGTGCCAGCTCACCACTCACTAGCGGATACAATGAGCAGTTCTTC.

The chain is built from TRBV9 and TRBJ2-1; possibly TRBD2 for D (6 bases). V lost 3 bases and J lost 3, with 13 bases in between. Per the germline V gene, CDR1 is SGDLS and CDR2 is YYNGEE. The CDR3 is 15 amino acids. The chain's CDR3 is CASSARLGGYNEQFF. The CDR3 bases are TGTGCCAGCAGCGCCCGACTAGGCGGCTACAATGAGCAGTTCTTC. Full variable domain (rest looked up from reference TRBV9 and TRBJ2-1): DSGVTQTPKHLITATGQRVTLRCSPRSGDLSVYWYQQSLDQGLQFLIQYYNGEERAKGNILERFSAQQFPDLHSELNLSSLELGDSALYFCASSARLGGYNEQFFGPGTRLTVL.

V usage is TRBV15 and J usage is TRBJ2-3, with D tentatively TRBD2 (5 bases). There are 16 residues in the CDR3. V was clipped by 5 bases and J by 0 bases, with 15 bases between them. In germline, CDR1 is LNHNV, CDR2 YYDKDF (reference sequence). CDR3 coding DNA: TGTGCCACCAGCCGGGTGGCCCGGACTAGCACAGATACGCAGTATTTT. Translated: CATSRVARTSTDTQYF.

CDR3 amino acids: CASNYGGMAEAFF. DNA of the CDR3: TGTGCCAGCAACTACGGGGGAATGGCTGAAGCTTTCTTT. The rearrangement links TRBV11-2 to TRBJ1-1; TRBD1 might be the D (5 bases). The V end was cut by 7 bases, the J end by 6 bases, with 15 bases between. Germline assignment: CDR1 SGHAT and CDR2 FQNNGV. The CDR3 has 13 residues.

This clone appeared a few times. The chain couples TRBV30 to TRBJ2-7; 8 bases are a match to TRBD1. Germline V gene sequence: CDR1 GTSNPN, CDR2 SVGIG (reference sequence). CDR3 size: 14 residues. Germline trimming cut 5 bases from V and 2 bases from J; bases unmatched to any gene: 8. For the CDR3, the DNA is TGTGCCTGGGAGGACAGGGTGGGGACCTACGAGCAGTACTTC. It is translated as CAWEDRVGTYEQYF.

J is TRBJ1-6 and V is TRBV4-1; tentatively, D is TRBD1 (5 bases). CDR3 length: 17 amino acids. Between the trimmed V and J ends, which lost 1 base and 6 bases, there was a span of 16 bases. From germline, CDR1 is MGHRA and CDR2 YSYEKL. The CDR3 is CASSQVYRRAINSPLHF. In DNA, the CDR3 is TGCGCCAGCAGCCAAGTTTACAGGAGGGCTATTAATTCACCCCTCCACTTT.